This passage covers 2 T cell receptor beta chains from one sample sequenced in a study of beta chain features in type 1 diabetes. Reverse transcription of all isolated RNA meant that expressed TCRB transcripts were sequenced. Generated by immunoSEQ multiplex PCR, the TCRdb table keeps only in-frame clones and is missing some. The sample has 400,000 to 450,000 clones, about 14% seen once. Sample: naive CD4+ T cells from blood. These receptors were collected from a man aged 25 to 40 in good health.

This clone was detected only a few times. This chain joins TRBV7-2 and TRBJ2-7; tentatively, D is TRBD1 or TRBD2 (5 bases each). The germline V gene encodes CDR1 SGHTA and CDR2 FQGNSA. The germline V and J ends were trimmed by 3 bases and 4 bases, with 10 bases remaining between them. This CDR3 spans 13 amino acids. The CDR3, as DNA: TGTGCCAGCAGCTTGGGACGGGTATACGAGCAGTACTTC. Protein: CASSLGRVYEQYF.

This clone was observed a few times. CDR3: CASKVLGANTGELFF. Written as DNA, the CDR3 is TGTGCCAGTAAAGTACTAGGAGCGAACACCGGGGAGCTGTTTTTT. The chain couples TRBV19 to TRBJ2-2, with D possibly TRBD2 on 5 matching bases. CDR3 length: 15 residues. The germline V and J ends were trimmed by 7 bases and 0 bases, with 12 bases remaining between them. Germline assignment: CDR1 LNHDA and CDR2 SQIVND (reference sequence). The complete variable domain, with remaining parts taken from reference TRBV19 and TRBJ2-2, reads DGGITQSPKYLFRKEGQNVTLSCEQNLNHDAMYWYRQDPGQGLRLIYYSQIVNDFQKGDIAEGYSVSREKKESFPLTVTSAQKNPTAFYLCASKVLGANTGELFFGEGSRLTVL.